This T cell receptor (beta chain) is drawn from a study of T cells expressing NK-cell markers. Study information: Repertoire data for TCR beta were derived from sorted T cells (CD3+CD56+NKG2C+, CD3+CD56+NKG2C- and CD3+CD56-NKG2C+).

This CDR3 has 12 residues. Germline V lookup: CDR1 PRHDT, CDR2 FYEKMQ (reference sequence). Using the 5' RACE reads, TCRdb records one entry per CDR3 protein without DNA. This table holds about 180,000 distinct CDR3 sequences. The sequencing input was blood T cells: a sorted CD56 or NKG2C T cell subset, CD4+ or CD8+ T cells, or bulk PBMC T cells (not recorded which). This clonotype was sampled from a man aged 18-70 years in good health. The V call is TRBV13, the J call TRBJ2-5. The CDR3 loop reads CASSSRRETQYF.